The sequence of this T cell receptor beta chain was determined in a study of control samples from healthy donors and cancer patients. This CDR3 spans 16 amino acids. Germline trimming cut 2 bases from V and 1 base from J; bases unmatched to any gene: 1. In germline, CDR1 is MNHNY, CDR2 SVGAGI (reference sequence). The repertoire was sequenced with immunoSEQ multiplex PCR; TCRdb's copy has only in-frame clones and lacks some. The sample carries roughly 92,000 clones, about 88% recorded once. V and J are TRBV6-6 and TRBJ2-2, with 10 bases lining up with TRBD2. Sequences were obtained from blood. This receptor was obtained from a woman in her 50s in good health. The CDR3 sequence: CASSYRLAGNTGELFF. The CDR3 bases are TGTGCCAGCAGTTACAGACTAGCGGGGAACACCGGGGAGCTGTTTTTT.